Below, 27 T cell receptor beta chains from the same sample are listed, as sequenced in a study of regulatory T cells in long-lasting Graves disease. Time point meaning: newly diagnosed GD, antithyroid drugs for less than 3 months. From RNA extracted from PBMCs, the TCR library was made. Sequencing libraries for TCR beta were prepared with iRepertoire HTBI primers and Arm-PCR of CDR3 regions. TCRdb reprocessed the multiplex PCR reads with MiXCR, giving one entry per CDR3 protein. Altogether more than 300,000 distinct CDR3 sequences are present, about 17% being singletons, with the ten largest covering 20% to 25%. These same data were also listed under a study on T cells in Graves' hyperthyroidism and ophthalmopathy.

Sequenced here: peripheral blood mononuclear cells (PBMCs), sampled at new diagnosis, from a patient treated with antithyroid drugs. The origin of the receptors is a young woman with Graves disease.

This chain links TRBV24-1 with TRBJ2-1, with 9 bases identical to TRBD2. Germline V gene sequence: CDR1 KGHDR, CDR2 SFDVKD. The CDR3 loop spans 15 amino acids. The V segment lost 3 bases and the J segment 9 bases; nucleotides outside the gene matches: 8. CDR3 protein: CATSDVGTSLTEQFF. CDR3 bases: TGTGCCACCAGTGATGTGGGGACTAGCCTGACTGAGCAGTTCTTC.

CDR3 sequence reads: CAWSAGQPPGYGYTF. The CDR3 bases are TGTGCCTGGAGTGCTGGACAGCCCCCGGGGTATGGCTACACCTTC. The chain is built from TRBV30 and TRBJ1-2, with D maybe TRBD1 (6 bases). This CDR3 comprises 15 residues. The ends were cut back, 1 base at V and 5 bases at J, with 17 bases in the middle. Germline V gene lookup returns CDR1 GTSNPN and CDR2 SVGIG (reference sequence). Together with reference TRBV30 and TRBJ1-2, the CDR3 gives the full variable domain: SQTIHQWPATLVQPVGSPLSLECTVEGTSNPNLYWYRQAAGRGLQLLFYSVGIGQISSEVPQNLSASRPQDRQFILSSKKLLLSDSGFYLCAWSAGQPPGYGYTFGSGTRLTVV.

This clonotype has ten or more counts. The chain recombines TRBV18 with TRBJ1-5; 7 nucleotides agree with TRBD1. The germline CDR1 and CDR2 sequences are KGHSH and LQKENI. The CDR3 consists of 15 residues. The V and J ends lost 8 bases and 4 bases, in that order; junction bases with no gene match: 11. The CDR3 loop reads CASTRGQGVNQPQHF. In DNA, the CDR3 is TGTGCCAGCACACGAGGGCAGGGGGTTAATCAGCCCCAGCATTTT.

This clonotype has just a few counts. At one end the junction does not follow the germline gene, possibly because of a read error. The gene calls are TRBV5-1 and TRBJ2-1; TRBD1 might be the D (6 bases). Germline CDR1 reads SGHRS; CDR2 reads YFSETQ. This CDR3 has 13 amino acids. The CDR3 loop is CASSQDSYSEQFF. In nucleotides, the CDR3 is TGCGCCAGCAGCCAGGACAGCTACAGTGAGCAGTTCTTC.

This sequence joins TRBV7-2 and TRBJ1-2; D is possibly TRBD1 (6 bases). Germline V gives CDR1 SGHTA, CDR2 FQGNSA. V was cut by 4 bases and J by 4 bases, with 13 bases left in between. The CDR3 runs 14 residues. For the CDR3, the DNA is TGTGCCAGCAGCTCCCGGACAGAGACCTATGGCTACACCTTC. Protein: CASSSRTETYGYTF. The full variable domain, rest sourced from reference TRBV7-2 and TRBJ1-2, is GAGVSQSPSNKVTEKGKDVELRCDPISGHTALYWYRQSLGQGLEFLIYFQGNSAPDKSGLPSDRFSAERTGGSVSTLTIQRTQQEDSAVYLCASSSRTETYGYTFGSGTRLTVV.

This clonotype was counted many times. The genes are TRBV6-1 and TRBJ2-1; D is unresolved. Germline CDR1 is MNHNS and CDR2 is SASEGT. This CDR3 is built from 12 residues. The V end lost 8 bases, the J end lost 6 bases, and 11 bases lay between the germline ends. The CDR3, as DNA: TGTGCCAGCGGACGGACCATCAATGAGCAGTTCTTC. As protein: CASGRTINEQFF.

This clonotype has at least ten counts. The chain combines TRBV27 with TRBJ1-5; D is ambiguous. Trimming took off 2 bases at V and 4 bases at J, with 12 bases between the two ends. This CDR3 has 15 residues. Germline V gives CDR1 MNHEY, CDR2 SMNVEV (reference sequence). The CDR3 coding sequence is TGTGCCAGCAGTTTAAACCCAGGCCCGAATCAGCCCCAGCATTTT. As protein: CASSLNPGPNQPQHF.

The genes are TRBV5-4 and TRBJ2-5; 7 bases align to TRBD1. The CDR3 extends over 14 amino acids. V gave up 3 bases and J gave up 2 bases; unmatched junction bases: 4. Germline V gene lookup returns CDR1 SGHNT and CDR2 YYREEE (reference sequence). The CDR3 region has the DNA TGTGCCAGCAGCTCGGGACAGAGACAAGAGACCCAGTACTTC. This codes for CASSSGQRQETQYF.

This clonotype was observed at least ten times. The chain uses TRBV11-2 and TRBJ1-1, with no clear D. V lost 5 bases and J lost 4, with 14 bases in between. CDR1 is SGHAT and CDR2 is FQNNGV in the germline V gene. This CDR3 region has 14 residues. This CDR3 reads CASSTRLFSTEAFF. Here the CDR3 DNA reads TGTGCCAGCAGCACCCGCCTGTTCAGCACTGAAGCTTTCTTT.

Of note for this clonotype: This could be a read error, since a much larger clone is one nucleotide away. Given the absence of the conserved phenylalanine or tryptophan at the CDR3 end, a read error is likely. V usage is TRBV6-2 or TRBV6-3 and J usage is TRBJ2-3, with D perhaps given as TRBD1 or TRBD2 (5 bases each). This CDR3 has 17 amino acids. Looked up from germline, CDR1 is MNHEY and CDR2 is SVGEGT. The V gene lost 1 base and the J gene lost 2 bases, with 16 bases spanning the gap. The CDR3 DNA sequence: TGTGCCAGCAGTTACTTGCCCAGGGAGCTAAACACAGATACGCAGTATCTT. This sequence encodes CASSYLPRELNTDTQYL.

This clonotype was seen many times. The chain is built from TRBV6-2 or TRBV6-3 and TRBJ2-7; D is perhaps TRBD1 (5 bases). The V end was cut by 5 bases, the J end by 5 bases, with 16 bases between. This CDR3 is 14 amino acids long. From germline, CDR1 is MNHEY and CDR2 SVGEGT. The CDR3 spells CASSTTIQGHEQYF. The DNA of the CDR3 is TGTGCCAGCAGTACTACCATTCAGGGCCACGAGCAGTACTTC.

This clonotype was counted ten times or more. The chain employs TRBV28 and TRBJ1-5; 7 bases line up with TRBD1. There are 16 residues in the CDR3. Looked up from germline, CDR1 is MDHEN and CDR2 is SYDVKM. With 3 bases clipped from V and 3 bases from J, the junction kept 8 bases outside the gene matches. CDR3 amino acids: CASSFLPGQNNQPQHF. CDR3 DNA: TGTGCCAGCAGTTTCCTCCCGGGACAGAACAATCAGCCCCAGCATTTT. The whole variable domain, remainder taken from reference TRBV28 and TRBJ1-5, is DVKVTQSSRYLVKRTGEKVFLECVQDMDHENMFWYRQDPGLGLRLIYFSYDVKMKEKGDIPEGYSVSREKKERFSLILESASTNQTSMYLCASSFLPGQNNQPQHFGDGTRLSIL.

This clonotype was seen a few times. The CDR3 DNA is TGTGCCAGCCGTCGGGGGGAGAACACTGAAGCTTTCTTT. This translates into CASRRGENTEAFF. V is TRBV6-1 and J is TRBJ1-1, with a possible D match to TRBD1 (5 bases). Per germline, CDR1 MNHNS and CDR2 SASEGT. Trimming cost V 8 bases and J 1 base, with 11 bases left between them. This CDR3 comprises 13 residues.

In this sample, this clonotype turned up a few times. The chain carries TRBV12-5 and TRBJ2-1, with 9 bases identical to TRBD2. CDR1 LGHNT and CDR2 FRNRAP come from the germline V gene. V trimming: 0 bases; J trimming: 3 bases; junction bases outside the gene matches: 3. The CDR3 is made up of 16 amino acids. The DNA of the CDR3 is TGTGCTAGTGGTTTGGTTAGCGGGGGAATCTACAATGAGCAGTTCTTC. The encoded protein is CASGLVSGGIYNEQFF. The entire variable domain, with the rest obtained from reference TRBV12-5 and TRBJ2-1, is as follows: DARVTQTPRHKVTEMGQEVTMRCQPILGHNTVFWYRQTMMQGLELLAYFRNRAPLDDSGMPKDRFSAEMPDATLATLKIQPSEPRDSAVYFCASGLVSGGIYNEQFFGPGTRLTVL.

This clonotype was counted at least ten times. The J gene is TRBJ2-5, the V gene TRBV24-1, with 7 positions matching TRBD2. The CDR3 sequence is 15 residues long. V was pared by 6 bases and J by 2 bases, with 8 bases of the junction left unmatched. Germline CDR1 and CDR2: KGHDR and SFDVKD. The CDR3 loop reads CATSTPLARQETQYF. The CDR3 nucleotides read TGTGCCACCAGTACACCACTAGCGAGACAAGAGACCCAGTACTTC.

The table lists this clonotype with many counts. The rearrangement links TRBV20-1 to TRBJ1-1; D is undetermined. V dropped 5 bases and J dropped 4 bases, with 14 bases sitting between them. The CDR3 runs to 13 residues. From germline, CDR1 is DFQATT and CDR2 SNEGSKA (reference sequence). The CDR3 here is CSAESLGGTEAFF. Written as DNA, the CDR3 is TGCAGTGCTGAGAGTTTGGGAGGCACTGAAGCTTTCTTT.

In its sample, this clonotype was seen once. No conserved phenylalanine or tryptophan is present at the end of the CDR3, so a read error is the likely explanation. The V gene is TRBV5-1, the J gene TRBJ2-3; D is possibly TRBD1 or TRBD2 (5 bases each). This CDR3 contains 14 residues. Germline lookup yields CDR1 SGHRS and CDR2 YFSETQ. With 0 bases removed from V and 2 bases from J, the gap between germline ends came to 7 bases. The CDR3 DNA sequence: TGCGCCAGCAGCTTGGTGGGACCCACAGATACGCAGTATTTG. Translated: CASSLVGPTDTQYL.

This clonotype was observed many times. The chain recombines TRBV7-2 with TRBJ2-7, with D perhaps TRBD1 (6 bases). V gave up 3 bases and J gave up 0 bases, with 12 bases separating them. The CDR3 runs 15 residues. The germline V gene has CDR1 SGHTA and CDR2 FQGNSA. In nucleotides, the CDR3 is TGTGCCAGCAGCTTGTTCGGGACAAACTCCTACGAGCAGTACTTC. It is translated as CASSLFGTNSYEQYF.

This clonotype has a count of ten or more. This chain uses TRBV20-1 with TRBJ2-1; D not certain. The germline V gene encodes CDR1 DFQATT and CDR2 SNEGSKA (reference sequence). The CDR3 loop spans 14 amino acids. Trimming left V 3 bases short and J 0 bases short, with 9 bases between. The CDR3 protein is CSASGGLSYNEQFF. CDR3 in DNA: TGCAGTGCTAGTGGTGGGCTCTCCTACAATGAGCAGTTCTTC.

The chain recombines TRBV12-3 or TRBV12-4 with TRBJ1-3; maybe TRBD1 (5 bases). The CDR3 sequence is 15 residues long. V lost 7 bases and J 0 bases, leaving 13 bases between the germline ends. CDR3 nucleotide sequence: TGTGCCAGCACTCTTCGGACAAACTCTGGAAACACCATATATTTT. Translation gives CASTLRTNSGNTIYF.

There are many counts of this clonotype. The chain uses TRBV13 and TRBJ1-5; 7 bases map to TRBD1. With V trimmed by 3 bases and J by 3 bases, 2 bases remained unmatched. The CDR3 contains 14 residues. Germline-derived CDR1 and CDR2 are PRHDT and FYEKMQ (reference sequence). CDR3 in DNA: TGTGCCAGCAGCTTGGGGACAGACAATCAGCCCCAGCATTTT. As protein: CASSLGTDNQPQHF.

This clonotype was detected ten times or more. CDR3 protein: CASSWLRDRGATGELFF. DNA for the CDR3: TGTGCCAGCAGCTGGCTGAGGGACAGGGGTGCGACCGGGGAGCTGTTTTTT. V is TRBV11-2 and J is TRBJ2-2; 10 nucleotides line up with TRBD1. J lost 5 bases, V lost 4 bases, and 10 bases had no gene match. The CDR3 is 17 residues long. Germline V gene lookup returns CDR1 SGHAT and CDR2 FQNNGV. Using reference TRBV11-2 and TRBJ2-2 for the parts outside the CDR3, the full variable domain is EAGVAQSPRYKIIEKRQSVAFWCNPISGHATLYWYQQILGQGPKLLIQFQNNGVVDDSQLPKDRFSAERLKGVDSTLKIQPAKLEDSAVYLCASSWLRDRGATGELFFGEGSRLTVL.

This clonotype was observed many times. This sequence joins TRBV18 and TRBJ1-5; D unresolved. CDR1 and CDR2 (germline): KGHSH, LQKENI. Trimming shortened V by 2 bases and J by 4 bases, and 12 bases separated the two germline ends. CDR3 size: 15 residues. This CDR3 is CASSPTGIGNQPQHF. CDR3 bases: TGTGCCAGCTCACCAACGGGGATCGGGAATCAGCCCCAGCATTTT.

This clonotype has a count of ten or more. This rearrangement joins TRBV2 to TRBJ2-3, with D perhaps matching TRBD2 (6 bases). The CDR3 sequence is 15 residues long. Germline CDR1 reads SNHLY; CDR2 reads FYNNEI. Deletions cut 3 bases from V and 3 bases from J, with 13 bases between. In nucleotides, the CDR3 is TGTGCCAGCAGTGAGTCGGGGACTGGGACAGATACGCAGTATTTT. The encoded protein is CASSESGTGTDTQYF. Based on the CDR3 plus reference TRBV2 and TRBJ2-3, the full variable domain is EPEVTQTPSHQVTQMGQEVILRCVPISNHLYFYWYRQILGQKVEFLVSFYNNEISEKSEIFDDQFSVERPDGSNFTLKIRSTKLEDSAMYFCASSESGTGTDTQYFGPGTRLTVL.

This clonotype occurred many times. The chain uses TRBV3-1 and TRBJ2-3; TRBD2 matches 12 bases. V lost 3 bases, J lost 10 bases, and 11 bases stayed unmatched. The CDR3 contains 16 residues. Per the germline V gene, CDR1 is LGHDT and CDR2 is YNNKEL (reference sequence). The CDR3 spells CASSHLLAGGRGSQYF. In DNA, the CDR3 is TGTGCCAGCAGCCATCTACTAGCGGGAGGTCGAGGTTCGCAGTATTTT.

CDR3 sequence reads: CASNPEGLAGTPDTQYF. The CDR3 DNA sequence: TGTGCCAGCAACCCGGAGGGACTAGCGGGGACCCCAGATACGCAGTATTTT. The rearrangement uses TRBV5-6 and TRBJ2-3, with 13 positions matching TRBD2. V lost 6 bases, J lost 4 bases, and 11 bases stayed unmatched. The germline CDR1 and CDR2 sequences are SGHDT and YYEEEE. The CDR3 sequence is 17 residues long.

The chain has TRBV7-3 and TRBJ1-3, with no clear D. The CDR3 loop spans 16 amino acids. Germline V gene data show CDR1 as SGHTA and CDR2 as FQGTGA. The V and J ends lost 3 bases and 7 bases respectively, with 19 bases between them. The CDR3 loop reads CASSFLPGSSGNTIYF. The CDR3 nucleotides are TGTGCCAGCAGCTTCCTCCCCGGGTCCTCGGGGAACACCATATATTTT.